This is a list of T cell receptor beta chains from one sample in a study of beta chain features in type 1 diabetes. Libraries were prepared by immunoSEQ multiplex PCR; TCRdb keeps only in-frame clonotypes and omits some of them. The sample consists of about 900,000 clones, about a sixth of them appearing once. Sequences were obtained from naive CD4+ T cells from blood. The receptors here all came from a woman between 18 and 30 years old in good health. The conserved cysteine and the conserved F or W are not part of the CDR3 here.

j_call: TRBJ1-2
v_call: TRBV19
cdr3_length: 12
cdr3_aa: ASSAGANNYGYT

j_call: TRBJ1-4
v_call: TRBV5-6
cdr3_length: 12
cdr3_aa: ASTINGVGEKLF

j_call: TRBJ2-7
v_call: TRBV7-2
cdr3_length: 13
cdr3_aa: ASSLVRGQGYEQY

j_call: TRBJ2-3
v_call: TRBV29-1
cdr3_length: 11
cdr3_aa: SDGGASRDTQY

j_call: TRBJ1-1
v_call: TRBV5-1
cdr3_length: 10
cdr3_aa: ASSLDRAQPF

j_call: TRBJ2-7
v_call: TRBV11-2
cdr3_length: 11
cdr3_aa: ASSLGENYEQY

j_call: TRBJ2-7
v_call: TRBV5-1
cdr3_length: 16
cdr3_aa: ASSLRPVGQGSKYEQY

j_call: TRBJ1-1
v_call: TRBV28
cdr3_length: 9
cdr3_aa: ASGINTEAF

j_call: TRBJ1-3
v_call: TRBV6-5
cdr3_length: 12
cdr3_aa: ASSYTRSGNTIY

j_call: TRBJ1-1
v_call: TRBV5-1
cdr3_length: 11
cdr3_aa: ASSETGHTEAF

j_call: TRBJ1-2
v_call: TRBV10-3
cdr3_length: 12
cdr3_aa: AINNRDSNYGYT

j_call: TRBJ1-4
v_call: TRBV6-6
cdr3_length: 12
cdr3_aa: ASTPTGRNEKLF

j_call: TRBJ2-5
v_call: TRBV5-6
cdr3_length: 12
cdr3_aa: ASSFPDRIETQY

j_call: TRBJ2-3
v_call: TRBV7-9
cdr3_length: 13
cdr3_aa: ASSQGLAGTDTQY

j_call: TRBJ2-1
v_call: TRBV7-2
cdr3_length: 14
cdr3_aa: ASSLNRDNRYNEQF

j_call: TRBJ2-5
v_call: TRBV2
cdr3_length: 11
cdr3_aa: ASTGLAQETQY

j_call: TRBJ2-7
v_call: TRBV27
cdr3_length: 12
cdr3_aa: ASSSWDSRYEQY

j_call: TRBJ1-2
v_call: TRBV29-1
cdr3_length: 15
cdr3_aa: SVEDRQGRSVNYGYT

j_call: TRBJ2-7
v_call: TRBV6-5
cdr3_length: 12
cdr3_aa: ASSFLRGSYEQY

j_call: TRBJ2-1
v_call: TRBV29-1
cdr3_length: 10
cdr3_aa: SAREGFYEQF

j_call: TRBJ2-7
v_call: TRBV7-9
cdr3_length: 11
cdr3_aa: ASRIAGGDEQY

j_call: TRBJ2-1
v_call: TRBV28
cdr3_length: 17
cdr3_aa: ATSRWGDRFLNSYNEQF

j_call: TRBJ1-2
v_call: TRBV20-1
cdr3_length: 9
cdr3_aa: SASLSRGYT

j_call: TRBJ1-1
v_call: TRBV5-6
cdr3_length: 13
cdr3_aa: ASSLAESFYPEAF

j_call: TRBJ2-7
v_call: TRBV4-2
cdr3_length: 13
cdr3_aa: ASSQGPGGDHEQY

j_call: TRBJ1-1
v_call: TRBV18
cdr3_length: 12
cdr3_aa: ASSPPPTGIKAF

j_call: TRBJ1-1
v_call: TRBV7-8
cdr3_length: 16
cdr3_aa: ASSLEYTQGARDTEAF

j_call: TRBJ2-4
v_call: TRBV6-1
cdr3_length: 15
cdr3_aa: ASSETTRTLAKNIQY

j_call: TRBJ2-1
v_call: TRBV5-4
cdr3_length: 14
cdr3_aa: ASSLGGRRGYNEQF

j_call: TRBJ2-5
v_call: TRBV5-4
cdr3_length: 14
cdr3_aa: ASSGTGTSAQETQY

j_call: TRBJ2-7
v_call: TRBV5-1
cdr3_length: 13
cdr3_aa: ASSSYPGSADEQY

j_call: TRBJ2-1
v_call: TRBV2
cdr3_length: 8
cdr3_aa: ASKGNEQF

j_call: TRBJ1-2
v_call: TRBV5-1
cdr3_length: 11
cdr3_aa: ASSLGDSSGYT

j_call: TRBJ2-7
v_call: TRBV6-5
cdr3_length: 11
cdr3_aa: ASSKTDGYEQY

j_call: TRBJ2-3
v_call: TRBV11-2
cdr3_length: 14
cdr3_aa: ASSLGSDRGTDTQY

j_call: TRBJ1-4
v_call: TRBV4-3
cdr3_length: 16
cdr3_aa: ASSQPPNGGAAYEKLF

j_call: TRBJ2-5
v_call: TRBV11-3
cdr3_length: 12
cdr3_aa: ASSPSGLQETQY

j_call: TRBJ2-4
v_call: TRBV9
cdr3_length: 14
cdr3_aa: ASSEGGPLAKNIQY

j_call: TRBJ2-7
v_call: TRBV5-1
cdr3_length: 12
cdr3_aa: ASSLEGGSYEQY

j_call: TRBJ2-1
v_call: TRBV18
cdr3_length: 14
cdr3_aa: ASSPPGAGVYNEQF

j_call: TRBJ2-5
v_call: TRBV28
cdr3_length: 11
cdr3_aa: ASTRGVGLTQY

j_call: TRBJ2-3
v_call: TRBV27
cdr3_length: 17
cdr3_aa: ASSPTLFWEGRVTDTQY

j_call: TRBJ2-5
v_call: TRBV18
cdr3_length: 11
cdr3_aa: ASSPQGRETQY

j_call: TRBJ2-5
v_call: TRBV6-6
cdr3_length: 12
cdr3_aa: ASSLPGSGGTQY

j_call: TRBJ2-1
v_call: TRBV5-8
cdr3_length: 8
cdr3_aa: ASSLGEQF

j_call: TRBJ2-7
v_call: TRBV7-2
cdr3_length: 9
cdr3_aa: ASSRLGEQY

j_call: TRBJ2-3
v_call: TRBV9
cdr3_length: 19
cdr3_aa: ASSTTGLAGEYGRGTDTQY

j_call: TRBJ2-1
v_call: TRBV5-4
cdr3_length: 12
cdr3_aa: ASSLRLLNNEQF

j_call: TRBJ1-5
v_call: TRBV7-8
cdr3_length: 13
cdr3_aa: ASSLDTGGRQPQH

j_call: TRBJ2-1
v_call: TRBV20-1
cdr3_length: 8
cdr3_aa: SGFSNEQF

j_call: TRBJ2-2
v_call: TRBV5-1
cdr3_length: 13
cdr3_aa: ASSFRIPGTGELF

j_call: TRBJ2-1
v_call: TRBV7-9
cdr3_length: 12
cdr3_aa: ASSLQGARNEQF

j_call: TRBJ1-5
v_call: TRBV15
cdr3_length: 12
cdr3_aa: ATRAGGYNQPQH

j_call: TRBJ2-3
v_call: TRBV2
cdr3_length: 9
cdr3_aa: ASTDTDTQY

j_call: TRBJ2-7
v_call: TRBV28
cdr3_length: 11
cdr3_aa: ASRRTGPYEQY

j_call: TRBJ2-1
v_call: TRBV4-1
cdr3_length: 14
cdr3_aa: ASSYPASGRYNEQF

j_call: TRBJ2-3
v_call: TRBV4-2
cdr3_length: 12
cdr3_aa: ASSQSTSADTQY

j_call: TRBJ1-1
v_call: TRBV18
cdr3_length: 11
cdr3_aa: ASSPRQNTEAF

j_call: TRBJ2-7
v_call: TRBV7-8
cdr3_length: 15
cdr3_aa: ASSPREIISGSNEQY

j_call: TRBJ2-7
v_call: TRBV10-3
cdr3_length: 12
cdr3_aa: AIRMGQGAYEQY